Presented here are 9 T cell receptor beta chains from one specimen sequenced in a study of blood T cell repertoires in COVID-19. Using immunoSEQ multiplex PCR, the repertoire was profiled, and TCRdb retains in-frame clones only, with some absent. The data contain under 300,000 clones, 88% of them singletons. Material for sequencing was PBMCs or T cells enriched from blood (not recorded which). Every receptor here comes from a woman aged 45 to 65 who had recovered from COVID-19.

The CDR3 sequence: CASSPGSATNEKLFF. The CDR3, as DNA: TGTGCCAGCAGCCCCGGTTCTGCAACTAATGAAAAACTGTTTTTT. The genes are TRBV28 and TRBJ1-4; the D is unclear. V was trimmed by 6 bases and J by 0 bases, leaving 11 bases between them. Germline CDR1 reads MDHEN; CDR2 reads SYDVKM. This CDR3 is 15 amino acids long.

This clone was recorded only once. This chain uses TRBV6-5 with TRBJ1-1; D unclear. CDR1 MNHEY and CDR2 SVGAGI come from the germline V gene. This CDR3 region has 12 residues. The V end lost 4 bases, the J end lost 1 base, and 4 bases lay between the germline ends. In DNA, the CDR3 is TGTGCCAGCAGTTCAGGGAACACTGAAGCTTTCTTT. Protein: CASSSGNTEAFF.

There are a few counts of this clone. The rearrangement links TRBV7-8 to TRBJ1-5, with 9 bases lining up with TRBD1. The CDR3 totals 17 residues. The V and J ends lost 5 bases and 6 bases, in that order; junction bases with no gene match: 14. Per germline, CDR1 SGHVS and CDR2 FQNEAQ. CDR3 sequence reads: CASSPPLRTGVGQPQHF. CDR3 sequence (DNA): TGTGCCAGCAGCCCCCCCCTACGGACAGGGGTAGGTCAGCCCCAGCATTTT.

The chain combines TRBV4-3 with TRBJ2-7, with D maybe TRBD2 (5 bases). The V end was cut by 0 bases, the J end by 4 bases, with 10 bases between. Germline CDR1 LGHNA, CDR2 YSLEER. CDR3 size: 14 residues. The DNA of the CDR3 is TGCGCCAGCAGCCAAGAGTCCGGGGATTACGAGCAGTACTTC. This encodes CASSQESGDYEQYF.

The chain is built from TRBV18 and TRBJ2-7; D is possibly TRBD1 (6 bases). This CDR3 is 14 amino acids long. The V gene's germline CDR1 is KGHSH and CDR2 LQKENI. V was cut by 3 bases and J by 0 bases, with 9 bases left in between. Here the CDR3 DNA reads TGTGCCAGCTCACCCCAGGGGAGCTCCTACGAGCAGTACTTC. Encoded protein: CASSPQGSSYEQYF.

The V gene is TRBV28, the J gene TRBJ1-5; D perhaps matches TRBD1 (6 bases). Germline-derived CDR1 and CDR2 are MDHEN and SYDVKM. Trimming left V 3 bases short and J 0 bases short, with 12 bases between. The CDR3 has 16 residues. CDR3 nucleotides: TGTGCCAGCAGTTTTCGGGACATGGCTAGCAATCAGCCCCAGCATTTT. Residues: CASSFRDMASNQPQHF.

The J gene is TRBJ2-7, the V gene TRBV28; no reliable D call. The germline gives CDR1 MDHEN, CDR2 SYDVKM. This CDR3 has 11 amino acids. Trimming shortened V by 3 bases and J by 5 bases, and 5 bases separated the two germline ends. The CDR3 spells CASSLANEQYF. CDR3 coding DNA: TGTGCCAGCAGTTTGGCAAACGAGCAGTACTTC. Full variable domain (rest looked up from reference TRBV28 and TRBJ2-7): DVKVTQSSRYLVKRTGEKVFLECVQDMDHENMFWYRQDPGLGLRLIYFSYDVKMKEKGDIPEGYSVSREKKERFSLILESASTNQTSMYLCASSLANEQYFGPGTRLTVT.

The rearrangement uses TRBV28 and TRBJ2-7; tentatively, D is TRBD2 (6 bases). The CDR3 covers 11 residues. The V gene's germline CDR1 is MDHEN and CDR2 SYDVKM. CDR3 DNA: TGTAAGAGCGGGCCTTCCTACGAGCAGTACTTC. Encoded protein: CKSGPSYEQYF.

This rearrangement joins TRBV27 to TRBJ1-1, with 10 bases identical to TRBD1. Germline CDR1 MNHEY, CDR2 SMNVEV (reference sequence). Trimming took 6 bases from V and 6 from J; bases not matched to a gene: 16. The CDR3 totals 17 residues. CDR3 sequence (DNA): TGTGCCAGCAGACGACATGATATGGACAGGGGGAGGTCTGAAGCTTTCTTT. This translates into CASRRHDMDRGRSEAFF.